This TCR beta chain was retrieved from a study of Ad26.COV2.S vaccination and SARS-CoV-2 variants. Turning to the study itself: Donor was one of the participants in the Ad26.COV2.S arm of the COV1001 trial.

With respect to this clone: Its specificity is not known.

TCRdb keeps only in-frame clones here, not all; method: immunoSEQ multiplex PCR. The profile shows over 400,000 clones, 90% of them singletons. Specified treatment: roughly 18 received Ad26.COV2.S at low or high dose, single or two shots; about 5 received placebo; per-sample allocation not given. Sampling occurred on day 63 after the first vaccine or placebo injection. General study findings and limits: Reported findings describe substantial breadth in spike-specific CD8+ and CD4+ T cell responses following vaccination.

The V gene lost 2 bases and the J gene lost 5 bases, with 10 bases spanning the gap. Germline V gene lookup returns CDR1 MNHEY and CDR2 SVGEGT. The CDR3 has 13 amino acids. V is TRBV6-2 or TRBV6-3 and J is TRBJ2-7; D perhaps matches TRBD2 (5 bases). Here the sequenced sample was peripheral blood, taken in a trial of Ad26.COV2.S vaccine versus placebo. This clonotype was obtained from a person aged 18-60 years who received the Ad26.COV2.S COVID-19 vaccine or a placebo. In DNA, the CDR3 is TGTGCCAGCAGTTACGCGGGCTTCCACGAGCAGTACTTC. Its protein product is CASSYAGFHEQYF.